Each of the 5 T cell receptor beta chains below was sequenced from the same sample in a study of shared clonotypes between healthy human individuals. Profiling relied on immunoSEQ multiplex PCR, and the TCRdb table lists in-frame clones only, not all of them. The sample lists under 1 million clones, around 93% seen once, with about 25% in the top ten. Terminally differentiated effector memory CD45RA+ cells were left out of the naive CD8 fraction, which was CD45RO-negative and positively selected for CCR7. Sequenced material: naive CD8+ T cells sorted from blood. These receptors were obtained from a man aged 25 to 40 in good health.

The table lists this clone with a few counts. Other nucleotide sequences in the sample specify the same CDR3. V and J are TRBV4-3 and TRBJ2-1; D is undetermined. The CDR3 runs to 12 residues. In germline, CDR1 is LGHNA, CDR2 YSLEER. V shed 0 bases and J shed 3 bases, with 0 bases lying between them. In DNA form, the CDR3 reads TGCGCCAGCAGCCAAGACTACAATGAGCAGTTCTTC. It yields the protein CASSQDYNEQFF.

The chain employs TRBV7-9 and TRBJ2-2, with 10 bases fitting TRBD1. Germline V gives CDR1 SEHNR, CDR2 FQNEAQ (reference sequence). V gave up 4 bases and J gave up 5 bases; unmatched junction bases: 13. There are 18 residues in the CDR3. In nucleotides, the CDR3 is TGTGCCAGCAGCTCCGCGGGAACTGGGACAGGGGTAACCGGGGAGCTGTTTTTT. It is translated as CASSSAGTGTGVTGELFF.

V usage is TRBV7-9 and J usage is TRBJ2-7; D unresolved. The germline gives CDR1 SEHNR, CDR2 FQNEAQ (reference sequence). Between the trimmed V and J ends, which lost 4 bases and 2 bases, there was a span of 6 bases. The CDR3 is 12 residues long. CDR3: CASSSSAYEQYF. In DNA form, the CDR3 reads TGTGCCAGCAGCTCCTCGGCCTACGAGCAGTACTTC.

This clone was counted a single time. The rearrangement joins TRBV30 to TRBJ1-1, with 8 bases identical to TRBD1. Per the germline V gene, CDR1 is GTSNPN and CDR2 is SVGIG (reference sequence). The CDR3 runs 14 residues. Trimming cost V 0 bases and J 5 bases; bases outside gene matches: 5. CDR3 residues: CAWSVRTGFTEAFF. The CDR3 region has the DNA TGTGCCTGGAGTGTACGGACAGGGTTTACTGAAGCTTTCTTT. The whole variable domain, remainder taken from reference TRBV30 and TRBJ1-1, is SQTIHQWPATLVQPVGSPLSLECTVEGTSNPNLYWYRQAAGRGLQLLFYSVGIGQISSEVPQNLSASRPQDRQFILSSKKLLLSDSGFYLCAWSVRTGFTEAFFGQGTRLTVV.

This clone came up once. The genes are TRBV4-1 and TRBJ2-1; 9 nucleotides align to TRBD1. J gave up 3 bases and V 4 bases, and 4 bases lay outside the gene matches. The germline V gene has CDR1 MGHRA and CDR2 YSYEKL. CDR3 length: 15 residues. In DNA form, the CDR3 reads TGCGCCAGCAGCCCGGGACAGGGCGGCTACAATGAGCAGTTCTTC. Amino acid sequence: CASSPGQGGYNEQFF.